The next 18 T cell receptor beta chains were all read from a single sample in a study of early T cells in non-severe SARS-CoV-2 infection. TCRdb ran MiXCR on the 5' RACE reads and lists one entry per CDR3 protein. Of about 49,000 distinct CDR3 sequences listed, less than 4.5% are singletons. Sample: whole blood. These receptors originate from an adult who was a healthcare worker with PCR-confirmed SARS-CoV-2 infection or an uninfected control (not recorded which).

This clonotype was found many times. The rearrangement joins TRBV19 to TRBJ2-1, with 7 bases identical to TRBD1. Germline CDR1 reads LNHDA; CDR2 reads SQIVND (reference sequence). J gave up 8 bases and V 3 bases, and 10 bases lay outside the gene matches. The CDR3 runs to 15 residues. CDR3 amino acids: CASSIRDSRFDEQFF. CDR3 DNA: TGTGCCAGTAGTATCCGGGACAGCCGTTTTGATGAGCAGTTCTTC.

With regard to this clonotype: This may be a read error, as it is one base from a much larger clone. V usage is TRBV20-1 and J usage is TRBJ2-7; maybe TRBD2 (6 bases). Germline values: CDR1 DFQATT, CDR2 SNEGSKA (reference sequence). The CDR3 contains 11 residues. The CDR3 region has the DNA TGCAGTGCTGGAGATGTGGGGGGGCAGTACTTC. It is translated as CSAGDVGGQYF.

Ten or more counts support this clonotype. CDR3 loop: CASSLGGSDSRLRRSNSPLHF. The CDR3 nucleotides are TGTGCCAGCAGCTTAGGAGGGTCAGATTCGCGACTTAGGCGTAGTAATTCACCCCTCCACTTT. The V gene is TRBV7-9, the J gene TRBJ1-6; D is unresolved. In germline, CDR1 is SEHNR, CDR2 FQNEAQ (reference sequence). The V end was cut by 1 base, the J end by 6 bases, with 28 bases between. The CDR3 is 21 residues long.

The chain has TRBV12-3 or TRBV12-4 and TRBJ2-1; 8 bases line up with TRBD2. V lost 7 bases and J lost 9; bases outside the gene matches: 8. The CDR3 covers 13 residues. CDR3 nucleotide sequence: TGTGCCAGCACCCCGGGGAGCGGGGGTGAGCAGTTCTTC. Translation gives CASTPGSGGEQFF.

In its sample, this clonotype was seen many times. The chain combines TRBV7-2 with TRBJ1-6; D not resolved. V gave up 4 bases and J gave up 7 bases, with 11 bases separating them. Per the germline V gene, CDR1 is SGHTA and CDR2 is FQGNSA. The CDR3 runs 14 residues. The CDR3 DNA sequence: TGTGCCAGCAGCTCCGAGGGTGTGAATTCACCCCTCCACTTT. Its protein is CASSSEGVNSPLHF. Using reference TRBV7-2 and TRBJ1-6 for the parts outside the CDR3, the full variable domain is GAGVSQSPSNKVTEKGKDVELRCDPISGHTALYWYRQSLGQGLEFLIYFQGNSAPDKSGLPSDRFSAERTGGSVSTLTIQRTQQEDSAVYLCASSSEGVNSPLHFGNGTRLTVT.

This clonotype was seen a few times. The chain uses TRBV7-2 and TRBJ2-5; 8 bases match TRBD2. Germline CDR1 and CDR2: SGHTA and FQGNSA. This CDR3 region has 15 residues. Germline trimming cut 7 bases from V and 4 bases from J; bases unmatched to any gene: 11. CDR3: CASNHLAGRGETQYF. CDR3 coding DNA: TGTGCCAGCAACCACCTAGCGGGTAGGGGAGAGACCCAGTACTTC. Combining the CDR3 with reference TRBV7-2 and TRBJ2-5 gives the whole variable domain GAGVSQSPSNKVTEKGKDVELRCDPISGHTALYWYRQSLGQGLEFLIYFQGNSAPDKSGLPSDRFSAERTGGSVSTLTIQRTQQEDSAVYLCASNHLAGRGETQYFGPGTRLLVL.

This clonotype was recorded at least ten times. The chain joins TRBV18 to TRBJ1-1; a weak D match, TRBD1 (6 bases). CDR3 length equals 15 residues. Trimming pared 3 bases from V and 5 bases from J, leaving 16 bases between. The germline V gene has CDR1 KGHSH and CDR2 LQKENI. This chain's CDR3 is CASSPPSEGGTEAFF. DNA of the CDR3: TGTGCCAGCTCACCCCCGAGTGAGGGGGGGACTGAAGCTTTCTTT.

This clonotype was detected many times. The junction does not match germline at one end; this may be a read error. The rearrangement links TRBV6-6 to TRBJ2-3; 9 bases agree with TRBD1. CDR1 and CDR2 from the germline V gene are MNHNY and SVGAGI (reference sequence). This CDR3 is built from 12 residues. The CDR3 DNA follows: TGTGCCAGCAGTTACGAGGGACAGGGACTTACCTTT. Translated, it gives CASSYEGQGLTF.

The gene calls are TRBV6-1 and TRBJ1-1, with D maybe TRBD1 (6 bases). Germline V gene data show CDR1 as MNHNS and CDR2 as SASEGT. The V and J ends lost 3 bases and 5 bases respectively, with 13 bases between them. The CDR3 contains 14 residues. CDR3 region: CASSDRGKNTEAFF. The CDR3 nucleotides read TGTGCCAGCAGTGACAGGGGAAAAAATACTGAAGCTTTCTTT.

The CDR3 loop is CASSLSHTDTQYF. Here the CDR3 DNA reads TGTGCCAGCTCACTGTCCCACACAGATACGCAGTATTTT. The chain has TRBV18 and TRBJ2-3, with D unclear. This CDR3 is built from 13 residues. Trimming stripped 4 bases from V and 2 bases from J, with 7 bases between. CDR1 is KGHSH and CDR2 is LQKENI in the germline V gene.

This clonotype appeared many times. The V and J genes are TRBV2 and TRBJ2-7, with D maybe TRBD2 (5 bases). Trimming removed 4 bases from V and 2 bases from J, with 12 bases in between. Germline CDR1 SNHLY, CDR2 FYNNEI. The CDR3 consists of 14 residues. CDR3 protein: CASSGGSLAYEQYF. In DNA form, the CDR3 reads TGTGCCAGCAGTGGCGGGTCTTTGGCCTACGAGCAGTACTTC.

This clonotype has ten or more counts. V gene TRBV6-2 or TRBV6-3 combines with J gene TRBJ2-1, with 11 positions matching TRBD2. The CDR3 is 15 amino acids. After removal of 5 bases from V and 6 bases from J, the junction contained 6 bases not matched to a gene. Germline V gene sequence: CDR1 MNHEY, CDR2 SVGEGT. The CDR3 loop is CASSKLAGVVNEQFF. DNA of the CDR3: TGTGCCAGCAGTAAACTAGCGGGAGTGGTCAATGAGCAGTTCTTC.

There are many counts of this clonotype. This chain uses TRBV24-1 with TRBJ2-3, with 8 bases that match TRBD1. The CDR3 runs 12 residues. Germline CDR1 and CDR2: KGHDR and SFDVKD. The ends lost 10 bases at V and 8 bases at J; junction bases unmatched: 7. The CDR3 sequence: CATGQGMGTQYF. The CDR3 coding sequence is TGTGCCACAGGACAGGGAATGGGTACGCAGTATTTT.

This clonotype was seen only a few times. The rearrangement uses TRBV3-1 and TRBJ1-2; D not certain. Germline V lookup: CDR1 LGHDT, CDR2 YNNKEL (reference sequence). CDR3 length: 15 amino acids. With 0 bases removed from V and 10 bases from J, the gap between germline ends came to 18 bases. The CDR3 DNA reads TGTGCCAGCAGCCAAGAATCGGCGGCCCTACAAGTCTACACCTTC. The encoded protein is CASSQESAALQVYTF.

This clonotype has ten or more counts. The V gene is TRBV6-5, the J gene TRBJ1-5; D unclear. There are 13 residues in the CDR3. Germline CDR1 reads MNHEY; CDR2 reads SVGAGI. Trimming cost V 4 bases and J 7 bases, with 11 bases left between them. Here the CDR3 DNA reads TGTGCCAGCAGTTCCGGGCGGCTCCAGCCCCAGCATTTT. Protein product: CASSSGRLQPQHF.

This clonotype showed up many times. This sequence joins TRBV12-3 or TRBV12-4 and TRBJ1-4; TRBD1 might be the D (6 bases). Trimming stripped 8 bases from V and 5 bases from J, with 18 bases between. The CDR3 runs to 15 residues. CDR3 bases: TGTGCCAGCCGTCTCCGGACGGGGGCAAATGAAAAACTGTTTTTT. Its translation is CASRLRTGANEKLFF.

The gene calls are TRBV25-1 and TRBJ1-1; no clear D. Germline CDR1 reads MGHDK; CDR2 reads SYGVNS. The CDR3 runs to 14 residues. V was clipped by 1 base and J by 3 bases, with 9 bases between them. The DNA for the CDR3 is TGTGCCAGCAGTGAATCGTACAGAGACACTGAAGCTTTCTTT. It yields the protein CASSESYRDTEAFF. The full variable domain, rest sourced from reference TRBV25-1 and TRBJ1-1, is EADIYQTPRYLVIGTGKKITLECSQTMGHDKMYWYQQDPGMELHLIHYSYGVNSTEKGDLSSESTVSRIRTEHFPLTLESARPSHTSQYLCASSESYRDTEAFFGQGTRLTVV.

Only a few counts were recorded for this clonotype. This rearrangement joins TRBV7-9 to TRBJ1-1; perhaps TRBD1 as D (6 bases). The CDR3 is made up of 14 amino acids. With 1 base removed from V and 5 bases from J, the gap between germline ends came to 11 bases. CDR1 is SEHNR, CDR2 FQNEAQ, per germline (reference sequence). The CDR3 DNA reads as TGTGCCAGCAGCTTAGTGGCCAGGGGAACTGAAGCTTTCTTT. Protein: CASSLVARGTEAFF.